This TCR beta chain emerged from a study of beta chain features in type 1 diabetes. Study background: Over all samples combined, 107,917,701 sorted cells were examined. Whole-study results and caveats: Type 1 diabetes patients had TCRB CDR3s that were shorter (moderately but significantly so) in all four CD4+ subsets.

In regard to this clone: Antigen: not known.

The authors obtained over 95% purity in all sorted populations. The sequenced template was cDNA made from the entire isolated RNA. Produced via immunoSEQ multiplex PCR; TCRdb's table is partial and in-frame only. The sample shows under 400,000 clones, roughly 13% of them seen only once. Trimming at V came to 6 bases and at J to 5 bases, leaving 4 bases not matched to a gene. Germline CDR1 and CDR2: KGHSH and LQKENI. This CDR3 comprises 13 residues. Sequencing used naive CD4+ T cells from blood. The V and J genes are TRBV18 and TRBJ2-1; 7 nucleotides line up with TRBD1. The source of this sequence is a woman aged 18-29 years with type 1 diabetes. The CDR3 spells CASSLGTDNEQFF. DNA for the CDR3: TGTGCCAGCTCGCTTGGGACAGACAATGAGCAGTTCTTC.